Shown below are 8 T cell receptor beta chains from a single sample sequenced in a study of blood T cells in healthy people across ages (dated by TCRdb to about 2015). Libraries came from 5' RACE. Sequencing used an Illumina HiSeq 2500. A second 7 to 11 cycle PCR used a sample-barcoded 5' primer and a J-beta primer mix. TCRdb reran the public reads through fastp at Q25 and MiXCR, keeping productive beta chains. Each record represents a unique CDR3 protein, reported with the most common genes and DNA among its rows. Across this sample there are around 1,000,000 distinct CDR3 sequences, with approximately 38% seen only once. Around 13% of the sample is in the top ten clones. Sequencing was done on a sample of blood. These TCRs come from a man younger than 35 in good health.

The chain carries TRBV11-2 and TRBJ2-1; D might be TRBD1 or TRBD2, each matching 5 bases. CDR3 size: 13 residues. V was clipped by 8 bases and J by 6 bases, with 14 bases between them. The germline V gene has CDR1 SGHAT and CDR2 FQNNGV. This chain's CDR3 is CASGRTGTNEQFF. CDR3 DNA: TGTGCCAGCGGCCGGACTGGGACCAATGAGCAGTTCTTC.

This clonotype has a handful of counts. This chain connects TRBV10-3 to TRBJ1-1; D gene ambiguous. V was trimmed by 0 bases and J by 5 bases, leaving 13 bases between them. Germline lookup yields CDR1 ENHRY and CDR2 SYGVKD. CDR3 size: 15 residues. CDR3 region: CAISESTVQSTEAFF. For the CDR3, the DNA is TGTGCCATCAGTGAGTCAACAGTTCAATCTACTGAAGCTTTCTTT.

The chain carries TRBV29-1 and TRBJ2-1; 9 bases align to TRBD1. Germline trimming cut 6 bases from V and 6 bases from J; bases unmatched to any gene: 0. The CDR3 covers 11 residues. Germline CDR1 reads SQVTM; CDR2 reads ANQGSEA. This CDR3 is CSVDRGNEQFF. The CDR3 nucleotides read TGCAGCGTGGACAGGGGCAATGAGCAGTTCTTC.

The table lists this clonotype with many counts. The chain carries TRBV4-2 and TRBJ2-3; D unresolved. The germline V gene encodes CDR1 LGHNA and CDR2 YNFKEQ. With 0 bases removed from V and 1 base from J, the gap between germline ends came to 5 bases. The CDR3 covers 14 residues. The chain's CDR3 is CASSQDEGTDTQYF. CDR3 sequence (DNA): TGTGCCAGCAGCCAAGATGAGGGCACAGATACGCAGTATTTT.

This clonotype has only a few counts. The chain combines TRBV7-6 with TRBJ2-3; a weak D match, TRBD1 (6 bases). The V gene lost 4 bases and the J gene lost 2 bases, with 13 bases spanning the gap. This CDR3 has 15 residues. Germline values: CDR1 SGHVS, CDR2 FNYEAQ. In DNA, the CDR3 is TGTGCCAGCAGCTCAAGGGACACAACCACAGATACGCAGTATTTT. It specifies CASSSRDTTTDTQYF. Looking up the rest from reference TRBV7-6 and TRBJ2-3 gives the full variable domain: GAGVSQSPRYKVTKRGQDVALRCDPISGHVSLYWYRQALGQGPEFLTYFNYEAQQDKSGLPNDRFSAERPEGSISTLTIQRTEQRDSAMYRCASSSRDTTTDTQYFGPGTRLTVL.

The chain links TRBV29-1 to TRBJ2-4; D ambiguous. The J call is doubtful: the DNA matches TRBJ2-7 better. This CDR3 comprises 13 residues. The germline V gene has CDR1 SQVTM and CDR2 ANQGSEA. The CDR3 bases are TGCAGCGTTGGACGACCGGGTGGGTACGAGCAGTACTTC. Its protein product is CSVGRPGGYEQYF.

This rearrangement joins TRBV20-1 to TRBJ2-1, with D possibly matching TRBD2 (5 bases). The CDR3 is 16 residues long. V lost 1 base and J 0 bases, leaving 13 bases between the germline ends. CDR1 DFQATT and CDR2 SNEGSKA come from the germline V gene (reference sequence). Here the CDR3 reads CSARGASRSSYNEQFF. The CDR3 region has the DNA TGCAGTGCTAGAGGGGCTAGCAGAAGCTCCTACAATGAGCAGTTCTTC.

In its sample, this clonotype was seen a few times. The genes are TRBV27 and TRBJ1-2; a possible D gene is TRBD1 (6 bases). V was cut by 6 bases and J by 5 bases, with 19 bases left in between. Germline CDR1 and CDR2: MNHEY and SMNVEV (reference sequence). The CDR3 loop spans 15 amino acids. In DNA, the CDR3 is TGTGCCAGCAGCCGAATTGGGGGGGCAGGGTATGGCTACACCTTC. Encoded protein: CASSRIGGAGYGYTF.